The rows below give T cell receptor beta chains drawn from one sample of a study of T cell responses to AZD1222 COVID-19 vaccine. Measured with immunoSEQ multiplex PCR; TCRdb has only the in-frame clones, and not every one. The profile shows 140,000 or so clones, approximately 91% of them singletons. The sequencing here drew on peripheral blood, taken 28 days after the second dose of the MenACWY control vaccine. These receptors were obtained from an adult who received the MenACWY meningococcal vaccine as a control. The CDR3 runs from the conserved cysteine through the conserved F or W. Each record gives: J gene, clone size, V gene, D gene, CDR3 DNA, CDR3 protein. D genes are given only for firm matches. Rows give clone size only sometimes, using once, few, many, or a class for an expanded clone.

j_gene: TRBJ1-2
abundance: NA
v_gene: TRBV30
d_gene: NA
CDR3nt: TGTGCCTGGAGTATGTCAGGCGTCTATGGCTACACCTTC
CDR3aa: CAWSMSGVYGYTF

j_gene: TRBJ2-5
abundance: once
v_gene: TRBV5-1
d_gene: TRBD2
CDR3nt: TGCGCCAGCAGCAACGACCCGGGGGGAGAGACCCAGTACTTC
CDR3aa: CASSNDPGGETQYF

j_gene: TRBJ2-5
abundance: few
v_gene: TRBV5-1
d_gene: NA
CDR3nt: TGCGCCAGCAGCTCGGGGCCGGAGCAGACCCAGTACTTC
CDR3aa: CASSSGPEQTQYF

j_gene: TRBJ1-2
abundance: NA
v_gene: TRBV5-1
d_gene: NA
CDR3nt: TGCGCCAGCAGCTGGGGAGGCGGCTACACCTTC
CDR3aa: CASSWGGGYTF

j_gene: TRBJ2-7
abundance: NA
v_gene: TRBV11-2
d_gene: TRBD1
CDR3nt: TGTGCCAGCAGCTTCTCAGGGGGTTCCTACGAGCAGTACTTC
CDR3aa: CASSFSGGSYEQYF

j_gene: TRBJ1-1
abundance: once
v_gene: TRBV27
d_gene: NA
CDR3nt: TGTGCCAGCAGCACCAACTTCCCGACGCGACGGGGAGCTTTCTTT
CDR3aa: CASSTNFPTRRGAFF

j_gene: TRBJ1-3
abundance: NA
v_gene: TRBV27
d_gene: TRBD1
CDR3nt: TGTGCCAGCAGTTTCGACAGGGGGAGTAGCACCATATATTTT
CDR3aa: CASSFDRGSSTIYF

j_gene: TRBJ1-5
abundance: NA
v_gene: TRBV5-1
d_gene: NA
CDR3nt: TGCGCCAGCAGCGAAGGATTCCCTTATAGCAATCAGCCCCAGCATTTT
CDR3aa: CASSEGFPYSNQPQHF

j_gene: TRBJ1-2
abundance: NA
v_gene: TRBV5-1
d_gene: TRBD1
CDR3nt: TGCGCCAGCAGCTTGACAGGGGGCGCCTATGGCTACACCTTC
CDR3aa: CASSLTGGAYGYTF

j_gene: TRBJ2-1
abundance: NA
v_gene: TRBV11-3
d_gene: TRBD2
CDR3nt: TGTGCCAGCAGCTTAAAGGGACTAGCGGGGTTGAGCTCCTACAATGAGCAGTTCTTC
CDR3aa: CASSLKGLAGLSSYNEQFF

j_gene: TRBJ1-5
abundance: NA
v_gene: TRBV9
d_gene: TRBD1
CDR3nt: TGTGCCAGCAGCGTAACAGGGGATAGCAATCAGCCCCAGCATTTT
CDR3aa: CASSVTGDSNQPQHF

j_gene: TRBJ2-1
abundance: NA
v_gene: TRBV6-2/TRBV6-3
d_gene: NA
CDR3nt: TGTGCCAGCAGTTACAAAGGGACCGAAAAACCCAATGAGCAGTTCTTC
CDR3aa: CASSYKGTEKPNEQFF